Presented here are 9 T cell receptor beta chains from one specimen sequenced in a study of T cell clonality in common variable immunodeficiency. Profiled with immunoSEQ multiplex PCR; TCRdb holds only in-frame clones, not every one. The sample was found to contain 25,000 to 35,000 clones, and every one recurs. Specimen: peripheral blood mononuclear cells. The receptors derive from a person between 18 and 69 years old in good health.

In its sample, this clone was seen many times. CDR3 DNA (partial): TGTGCCAGCAGCCCCGCTAGCGGGGAGGTACCGTTAGATACG. Encoded protein: CASSPASGEVPLDT. The complete CDR3 reads CASSPASGEVPLDTQYF. V gene TRBV4-2 combines with J gene TRBJ2-3, with TRBD2 matching over 9 bases. The read stops 3 residues short of the end of the CDR3; the missing end is completed from the germline J gene. This CDR3 contains 17 residues. The ends lost 4 bases at V and 5 bases at J; junction bases unmatched: 13. Germline V CDR1 and CDR2: LGHNA, YNFKEQ.

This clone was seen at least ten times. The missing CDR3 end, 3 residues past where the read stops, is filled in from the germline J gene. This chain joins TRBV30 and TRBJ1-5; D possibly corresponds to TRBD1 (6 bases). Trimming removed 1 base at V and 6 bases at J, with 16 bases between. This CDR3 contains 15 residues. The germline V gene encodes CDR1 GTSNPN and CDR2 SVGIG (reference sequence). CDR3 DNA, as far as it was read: TGTGCCTGGAGTGGCGGAGGGGGAACAGGTCAGCCC. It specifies CAWSGGGGTGQP. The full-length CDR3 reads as CAWSGGGGTGQPQHF.

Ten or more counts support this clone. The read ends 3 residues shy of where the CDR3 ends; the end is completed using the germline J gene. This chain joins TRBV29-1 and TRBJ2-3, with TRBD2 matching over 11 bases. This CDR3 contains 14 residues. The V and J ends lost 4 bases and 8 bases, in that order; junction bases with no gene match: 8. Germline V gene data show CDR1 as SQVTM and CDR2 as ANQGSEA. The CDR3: CSVARTSGSGTQYF. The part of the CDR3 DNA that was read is TGCAGCGTTGCCCGGACTAGCGGGTCTGGTACG.

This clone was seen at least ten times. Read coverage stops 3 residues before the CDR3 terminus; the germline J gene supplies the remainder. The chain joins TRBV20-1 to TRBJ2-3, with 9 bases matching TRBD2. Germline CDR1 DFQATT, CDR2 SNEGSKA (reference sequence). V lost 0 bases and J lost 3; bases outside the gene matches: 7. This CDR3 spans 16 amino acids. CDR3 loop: CSARDRSGRMTDTQYF. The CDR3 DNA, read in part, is TGCAGTGCTAGAGATAGAAGCGGGAGGATGACAGATACG.

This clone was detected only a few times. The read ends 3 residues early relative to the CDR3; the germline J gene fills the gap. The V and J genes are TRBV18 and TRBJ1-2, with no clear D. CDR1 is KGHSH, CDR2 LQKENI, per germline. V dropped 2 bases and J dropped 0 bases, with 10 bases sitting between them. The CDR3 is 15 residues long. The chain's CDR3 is CASSPTKLPNYGYTF. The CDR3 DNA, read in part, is TGTGCCAGCTCACCAACCAAGCTCCCTAACTATGGC.

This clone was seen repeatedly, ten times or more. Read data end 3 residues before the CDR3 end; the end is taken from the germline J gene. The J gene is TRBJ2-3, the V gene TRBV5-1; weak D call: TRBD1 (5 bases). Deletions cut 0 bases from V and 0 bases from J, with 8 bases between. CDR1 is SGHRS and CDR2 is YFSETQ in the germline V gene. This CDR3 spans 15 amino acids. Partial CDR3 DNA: TGCGCCAGCAGCTTGGCATCAGGGAGCACAGATACG. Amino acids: CASSLASGSTDT. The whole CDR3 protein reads CASSLASGSTDTQYF. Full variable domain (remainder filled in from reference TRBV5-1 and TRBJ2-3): KAGVTQTPRYLIKTRGQQVTLSCSPISGHRSVSWYQQTPGQGLQFLFEYFSETQRNKGNFPGRFSGRQFSNSRSEMNVSTLELGDSALYLCASSLASGSTDTQYFGPGTRLTVL.

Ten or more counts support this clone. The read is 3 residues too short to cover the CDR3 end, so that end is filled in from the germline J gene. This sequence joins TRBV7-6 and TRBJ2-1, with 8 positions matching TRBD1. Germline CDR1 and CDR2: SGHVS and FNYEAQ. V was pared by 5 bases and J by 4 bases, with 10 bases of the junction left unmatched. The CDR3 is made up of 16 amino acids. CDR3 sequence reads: CASSQGTGLVYNEQFF. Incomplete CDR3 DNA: TGTGCCAGCAGCCAGGGGACAGGCCTAGTTTACAATGAG.

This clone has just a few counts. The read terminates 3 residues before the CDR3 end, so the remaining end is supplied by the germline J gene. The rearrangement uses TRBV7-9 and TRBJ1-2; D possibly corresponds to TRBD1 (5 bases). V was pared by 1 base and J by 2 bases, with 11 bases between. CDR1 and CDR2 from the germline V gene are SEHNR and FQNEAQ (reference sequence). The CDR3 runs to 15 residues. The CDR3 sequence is CASSLDGGSNYGYTF. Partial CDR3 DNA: TGTGCCAGCAGCTTAGATGGGGGGTCGAACTATGGC.

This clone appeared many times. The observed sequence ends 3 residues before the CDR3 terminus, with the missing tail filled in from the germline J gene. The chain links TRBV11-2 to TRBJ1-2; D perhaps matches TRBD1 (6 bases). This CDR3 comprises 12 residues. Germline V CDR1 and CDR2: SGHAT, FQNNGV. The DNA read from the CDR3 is TGTGCCAGCAGCCCCTGGGACACCCAC. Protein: CASSPWDTH. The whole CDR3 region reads CASSPWDTHYTF.